Listed here are 14 T cell receptor beta chains from one sample, sequenced in a study of blood T cell repertoires in COVID-19. This table comes from immunoSEQ multiplex PCR, and its TCRdb copy is limited to in-frame clones, with some not included. The data contain about 110,000 clones, about 85% of them singletons. The sequenced sample consisted of peripheral blood. All receptors come from a human donor in a cohort sampled during active COVID-19.

The gene calls are TRBV10-1 and TRBJ2-4, with 9 bases aligning to TRBD1. The J segment lost 10 bases and the V segment lost 3 bases, leaving 10 bases of the junction unmatched. CDR1 and CDR2 (germline): WNHNN, SYGVQD (reference sequence). The CDR3 consists of 15 residues. The CDR3 is CASSDQGTGSVIQYF. CDR3 in DNA: TGCGCCAGCAGTGATCAGGGGACAGGGTCTGTGATTCAGTACTTC.

This sequence joins TRBV6-5 and TRBJ1-2; D might be TRBD1 (5 bases). V gave up 0 bases and J gave up 6 bases, with 14 bases separating them. CDR1 is MNHEY and CDR2 is SVGAGI in the germline V gene. This CDR3 is built from 15 residues. CDR3 amino acids: CASSYSYRNKHGYTF. Written as DNA, the CDR3 is TGTGCCAGCAGTTACTCTTACAGGAATAAGCATGGCTACACCTTC.

J is TRBJ1-1 and V is TRBV2, with D unclear. Germline V gene data show CDR1 as SNHLY and CDR2 as FYNNEI. The CDR3 runs 13 residues. The V end lost 3 bases, the J end lost 3 bases, and 8 bases lay between the germline ends. Here the CDR3 DNA reads TGTGCCAGCAGTGACGACACCGACACTGAAGCTTTCTTT. Its translation is CASSDDTDTEAFF. Full variable domain (remainder filled in from reference TRBV2 and TRBJ1-1): EPEVTQTPSHQVTQMGQEVILRCVPISNHLYFYWYRQILGQKVEFLVSFYNNEISEKSEIFDDQFSVERPDGSNFTLKIRSTKLEDSAMYFCASSDDTDTEAFFGQGTRLTVV.

CDR3 in DNA: TGTGCCAGCAGTTTATTTCGGGCCAGCGGGAGCACAGATACGCAGTATTTT. Translating gives CASSLFRASGSTDTQYF. The chain recombines TRBV27 with TRBJ2-3, with D maybe TRBD2 (6 bases). The CDR3 contains 17 residues. CDR1 is MNHEY, CDR2 SMNVEV, per germline (reference sequence). V lost 1 base, J lost 0 bases, and 14 bases lay in between.

This rearrangement joins TRBV3-1 (or the pseudogene TRBV3-2) to TRBJ1-2; D perhaps matches TRBD1 (6 bases). The CDR3 consists of 16 residues. The germline gives CDR1 LGHDT, CDR2 YNNKEL (reference sequence). V was pared by 0 bases and J by 4 bases, with 15 bases between. This CDR3 reads CASSQDSAGVFYGYTF. DNA for the CDR3: TGTGCCAGCAGCCAAGATTCAGCAGGGGTCTTCTATGGCTACACCTTC.

The chain couples TRBV20-1 to TRBJ2-1; 9 bases map to TRBD2. The V gene end was trimmed by 0 bases and the J gene end by 16 bases; junction bases not matched to a gene: 4. The CDR3 loop spans 11 amino acids. Germline V gene sequence: CDR1 DFQATT, CDR2 SNEGSKA (reference sequence). CDR3: CSARDSGLAFF. The CDR3 region has the DNA TGCAGTGCTAGAGATTCGGGACTAGCTTTCTTC.

This chain links TRBV28 with TRBJ1-1; D unclear. Germline CDR1 MDHEN, CDR2 SYDVKM. The CDR3 is made up of 14 amino acids. V lost 6 bases, J lost 4 bases, and 15 bases lay in between. This CDR3 reads CASRPPGRGTEAFF. The DNA of the CDR3 is TGTGCCAGCAGACCCCCGGGCCGGGGCACTGAAGCTTTCTTT.

The chain employs TRBV3-1 (or the pseudogene TRBV3-2) and TRBJ1-2, with D tentatively TRBD1 (5 bases). The CDR3 consists of 17 residues. Germline loops: CDR1 LGHDT, CDR2 YNNKEL (reference sequence). V was trimmed by 2 bases and J by 3 bases, leaving 19 bases between them. The CDR3 loop reads CASSQWTTGGSDYGYTF. The CDR3 bases are TGTGCCAGCAGCCAATGGACTACCGGGGGAAGCGACTATGGCTACACCTTC.

This sequence joins TRBV11-2 and TRBJ2-3; 8 bases align to TRBD2. Germline CDR1 SGHAT, CDR2 FQNNGV. The V segment lost 3 bases and the J segment 7 bases; nucleotides outside the gene matches: 9. CDR3 size: 15 residues. The CDR3 DNA reads TGTGCCAGCAGCTTTCCGGGAGGGCCGTGGAATACGCAGTATTTT. It yields the protein CASSFPGGPWNTQYF.

This chain joins TRBV9 and TRBJ2-1, with 7 bases lining up with TRBD2. The trim removed 2 bases at V and 8 bases at J, leaving 19 bases unmatched. Per the germline V gene, CDR1 is SGDLS and CDR2 is YYNGEE. The CDR3 is 18 amino acids. CDR3 sequence: CASSVAGGVALRPHEQFF. Here the CDR3 DNA reads TGTGCCAGCAGCGTGGCTGGGGGGGTGGCGCTCCGCCCCCATGAGCAGTTCTTC.

This chain joins TRBV3-1 (or the pseudogene TRBV3-2) and TRBJ1-1; D unclear. CDR1 is LGHDT, CDR2 YNNKEL, per germline (reference sequence). The CDR3 length is 14 residues. V was cut by 1 base and J by 0 bases, with 6 bases left in between. CDR3 DNA sequence: TGTGCCAGCAGCCAAGTTGAGGTGAACACTGAAGCTTTCTTT. Protein product: CASSQVEVNTEAFF.

V and J are TRBV10-3 and TRBJ2-5; TRBD2 is a possible D gene (5 bases). With 5 bases removed from V and 1 base from J, the gap between germline ends came to 14 bases. The V gene's germline CDR1 is ENHRY and CDR2 SYGVKD. This CDR3 is 15 amino acids long. The CDR3 nucleotides read TGTGCCATCAGTAGGTTTTCTGCGGGCCAAGAGACCCAGTACTTC. Its protein is CAISRFSAGQETQYF.

CDR3 DNA: TGTGCCAGCAGCTTATATCTCGCAGAGAACACTGAAGCTTTCTTT. It is translated as CASSLYLAENTEAFF. The chain is built from TRBV7-9 and TRBJ1-1; no firm D call. The CDR3 is 15 amino acids. Trimming left V 2 bases short and J 1 base short, with 11 bases between. The germline gives CDR1 SEHNR, CDR2 FQNEAQ (reference sequence).

This chain connects TRBV5-1 to TRBJ2-3; TRBD2 agrees at 7 bases. Germline V CDR1 and CDR2: SGHRS, YFSETQ. V lost 0 bases to trimming and J lost 6 bases; unmatched junction nucleotides: 10. The CDR3 covers 16 residues. CDR3 residues: CASSLDGVGDYDTQYF. DNA for the CDR3: TGCGCCAGCAGCTTGGACGGGGTAGGGGACTACGATACGCAGTATTTT. Full variable domain (outside the CDR3, taken from reference TRBV5-1 and TRBJ2-3): KAGVTQTPRYLIKTRGQQVTLSCSPISGHRSVSWYQQTPGQGLQFLFEYFSETQRNKGNFPGRFSGRQFSNSRSEMNVSTLELGDSALYLCASSLDGVGDYDTQYFGPGTRLTVL.